The 5 T cell receptor beta chains below were found in one sample sequenced in a study of blood T cell repertoires in COVID-19. Some clones are missing from TCRdb's copy, which holds only in-frame ones; the method was immunoSEQ multiplex PCR. The table includes over 250,000 clones, approximately 85% detected once. The source material was peripheral blood. These receptors all stem from a man aged 50 or older with active or convalescent COVID-19.

There are a few counts of this clone. The V call is TRBV25-1, the J call TRBJ1-3; D is ambiguous. The CDR3 sequence is 12 residues long. Germline V gene sequence: CDR1 MGHDK, CDR2 SYGVNS. Trimming took off 1 base at V and 7 bases at J, with 5 bases between the two ends. DNA for the CDR3: TGTGCCAGCAGTGAATTAGAGAACACCATATATTTT. Amino acids: CASSELENTIYF.

This sequence joins TRBV2 and TRBJ1-5, with a possible D match to TRBD1 (6 bases). Germline CDR1 and CDR2: SNHLY and FYNNEI. V shed 7 bases and J shed 2 bases, with 6 bases lying between them. This CDR3 spans 12 amino acids. Here the CDR3 DNA reads TGTGCCAGCAACAGGGGCAATCAGCCCCAGCATTTT. Translation gives CASNRGNQPQHF. Variable domain in full (rest from reference TRBV2 and TRBJ1-5): EPEVTQTPSHQVTQMGQEVILRCVPISNHLYFYWYRQILGQKVEFLVSFYNNEISEKSEIFDDQFSVERPDGSNFTLKIRSTKLEDSAMYFCASNRGNQPQHFGDGTRLSIL.

The CDR3 sequence is CARQGYTQYF. DNA of the CDR3: TGTGCCAGACAGGGTTATACGCAGTATTTT. The gene calls are TRBV2 and TRBJ2-3; maybe TRBD1 (6 bases). Germline V gene sequence: CDR1 SNHLY, CDR2 FYNNEI. V was clipped by 9 bases and J by 7 bases, with 8 bases between them. This CDR3 is built from 10 residues.

This CDR3 is CASSQVGQYYEQYF. The DNA of the CDR3 is TGCGCCAGCAGCCAAGTCGGACAGTACTACGAGCAGTACTTC. The chain couples TRBV4-1 to TRBJ2-7, with D possibly TRBD1 on 6 matching bases. Trimming cost V 1 base and J 3 bases, with 10 bases left between them. CDR1 is MGHRA and CDR2 is YSYEKL in the germline V gene. This CDR3 region has 14 residues.

V gene TRBV7-9 combines with J gene TRBJ2-5, with TRBD1 as a possible D gene (6 bases). With 7 bases removed from V and 5 bases from J, the gap between germline ends came to 14 bases. The CDR3 length is 13 residues. The V gene's germline CDR1 is SEHNR and CDR2 FQNEAQ (reference sequence). The DNA of the CDR3 is TGTGCCAGCACAAATGGACAGAGGGAGACCCAGTACTTC. Amino acids: CASTNGQRETQYF. The complete variable domain, with remaining parts taken from reference TRBV7-9 and TRBJ2-5, reads DTGVSQNPRHKITKRGQNVTFRCDPISEHNRLYWYRQTLGQGPEFLTYFQNEAQLEKSRLLSDRFSAERPKGSFSTLEIQRTEQGDSAMYLCASTNGQRETQYFGPGTRLLVL.